These T cell receptor beta chains were read from a single sample in a study of cytomegalovirus exposure and HLA in healthy donors. Profiled with immunoSEQ multiplex PCR; TCRdb holds only in-frame clones, not every one. This sample has over 90,000 clones, with roughly 76% found just once. Source material: PBMCs. These TCRs come from a man between 35 and 55 years old in good health and CMV-seronegative. Each CDR3 is given with its conserved first and last residue. Fields, in order: CDR3 protein, clone size, V gene. The listing skips clone size in some rows; elsewhere it reads once, few, many or a size class.

CDR3: CASSLGTVGETQYF
size: -
V: TRBV5-1

CDR3: CSVEGSLVAGGTDTQYF
size: -
V: TRBV29-1

CDR3: CASSIRDRVYEQYF
size: -
V: TRBV19

CDR3: CASSDSGGTGTSPLHF
size: once
V: TRBV25-1

CDR3: CSVDGNRPDYGYTF
size: -
V: TRBV29-1

CDR3: CASNPLWRGTTGELFF
size: -
V: TRBV27

CDR3: CASRSSDEQFF
size: -
V: TRBV5-4

CDR3: CASSPGLAAYNEQFF
size: -
V: TRBV4-3

CDR3: CASMGGVSHYGYTF
size: -
V: TRBV7-9

CDR3: CASSFIGGNTEAFF
size: -
V: TRBV27

CDR3: CASSLGRAEVGAFF
size: -
V: TRBV13

CDR3: CASSVQGASPTANEKLFF
size: few
V: TRBV7-2

CDR3: CASSVRAPAGFEQFF
size: -
V: TRBV5-5

CDR3: CASSQDRGLAVSNEQFF
size: -
V: TRBV4-3

CDR3: CASSFTGGSTDTQYF
size: -
V: TRBV5-1

CDR3: CASSLRDRGPTSNQPQHF
size: -
V: TRBV28

CDR3: CASSQGQGARDTEAFF
size: few
V: TRBV23-1

CDR3: CASTQSSGELFF
size: few
V: TRBV2

CDR3: CASSLVGRSGYTF
size: -
V: TRBV28

CDR3: CASSLSAWGADTQYF
size: -
V: TRBV28